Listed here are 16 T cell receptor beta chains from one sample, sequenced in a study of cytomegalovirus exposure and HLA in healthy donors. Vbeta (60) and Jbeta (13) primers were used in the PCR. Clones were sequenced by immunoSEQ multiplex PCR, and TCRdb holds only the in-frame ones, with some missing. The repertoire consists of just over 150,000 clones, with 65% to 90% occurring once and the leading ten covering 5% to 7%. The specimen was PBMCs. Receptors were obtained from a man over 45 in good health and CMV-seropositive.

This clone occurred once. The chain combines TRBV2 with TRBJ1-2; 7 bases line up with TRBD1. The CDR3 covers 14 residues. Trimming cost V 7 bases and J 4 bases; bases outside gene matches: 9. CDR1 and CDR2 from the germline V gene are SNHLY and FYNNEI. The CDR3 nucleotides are TGTGCCAGCAACCAGGACAGGAATGGCTATGGCTACACCTTC. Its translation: CASNQDRNGYGYTF.

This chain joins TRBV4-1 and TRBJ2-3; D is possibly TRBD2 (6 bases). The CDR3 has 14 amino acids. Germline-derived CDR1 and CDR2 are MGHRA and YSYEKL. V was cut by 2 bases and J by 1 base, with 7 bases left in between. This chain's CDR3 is CASSQWEGTDTQYF. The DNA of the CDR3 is TGCGCCAGCAGCCAATGGGAGGGCACAGATACGCAGTATTTT.

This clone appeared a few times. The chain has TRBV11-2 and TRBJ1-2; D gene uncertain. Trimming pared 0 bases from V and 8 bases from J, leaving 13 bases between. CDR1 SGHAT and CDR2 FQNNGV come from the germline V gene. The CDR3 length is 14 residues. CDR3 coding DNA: TGTGCCAGCAGCTTAGACAGTCTTTTCGGGGGCTACACCTTC. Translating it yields CASSLDSLFGGYTF.

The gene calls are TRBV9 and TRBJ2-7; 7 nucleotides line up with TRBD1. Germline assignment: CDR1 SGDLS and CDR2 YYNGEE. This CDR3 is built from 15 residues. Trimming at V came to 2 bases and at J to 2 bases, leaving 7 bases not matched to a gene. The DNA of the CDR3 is TGTGCCAGCAGCGTTTCAGGGGGTCTCACCTACGAGCAGTACTTC. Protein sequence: CASSVSGGLTYEQYF. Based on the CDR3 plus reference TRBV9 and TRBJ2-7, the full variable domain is DSGVTQTPKHLITATGQRVTLRCSPRSGDLSVYWYQQSLDQGLQFLIQYYNGEERAKGNILERFSAQQFPDLHSELNLSSLELGDSALYFCASSVSGGLTYEQYFGPGTRLTVT.

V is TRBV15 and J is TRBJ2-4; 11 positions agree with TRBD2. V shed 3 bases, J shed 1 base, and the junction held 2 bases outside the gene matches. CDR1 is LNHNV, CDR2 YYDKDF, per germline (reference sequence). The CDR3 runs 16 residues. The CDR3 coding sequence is TGTGCCACCAGCAGGACTAGCGGGGTGGCCAAAAACATTCAGTACTTC. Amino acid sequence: CATSRTSGVAKNIQYF.

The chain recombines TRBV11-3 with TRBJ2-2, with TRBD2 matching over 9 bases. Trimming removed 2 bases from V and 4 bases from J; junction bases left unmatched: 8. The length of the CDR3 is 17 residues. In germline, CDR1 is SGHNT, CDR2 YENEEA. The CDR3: CASSLLPGRGGTGELFF. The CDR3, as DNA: TGTGCCAGCAGCTTACTCCCGGGGCGGGGGGGCACCGGGGAGCTGTTTTTT.

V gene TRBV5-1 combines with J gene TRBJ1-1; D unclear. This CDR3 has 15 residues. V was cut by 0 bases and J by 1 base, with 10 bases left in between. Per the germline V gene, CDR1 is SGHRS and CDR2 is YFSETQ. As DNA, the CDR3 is TGCGCCAGCAGCTTGGACGGGTACGCGAACACTGAAGCTTTCTTT. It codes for CASSLDGYANTEAFF.

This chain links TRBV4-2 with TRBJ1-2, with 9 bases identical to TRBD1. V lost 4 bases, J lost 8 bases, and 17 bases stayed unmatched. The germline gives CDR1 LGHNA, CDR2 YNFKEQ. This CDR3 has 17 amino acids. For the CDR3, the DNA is TGTGCCAGCAGCCTACCTCTGGACAGGGGAACAGAGAGCGGCTACACCTTC. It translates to CASSLPLDRGTESGYTF.

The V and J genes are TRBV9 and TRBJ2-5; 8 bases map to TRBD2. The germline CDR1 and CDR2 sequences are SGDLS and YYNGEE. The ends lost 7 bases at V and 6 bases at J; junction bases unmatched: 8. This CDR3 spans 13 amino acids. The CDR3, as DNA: TGTGCCAGCGAGGAGCGGGAGACCCAGACCCAGTACTTC. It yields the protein CASEERETQTQYF.

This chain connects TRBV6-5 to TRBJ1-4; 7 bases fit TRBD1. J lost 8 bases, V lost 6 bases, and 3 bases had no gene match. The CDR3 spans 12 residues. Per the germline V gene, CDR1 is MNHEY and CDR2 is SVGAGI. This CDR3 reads CASSRDSEKLFF. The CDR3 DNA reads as TGTGCCAGCAGCCGGGACAGCGAAAAACTGTTTTTT.

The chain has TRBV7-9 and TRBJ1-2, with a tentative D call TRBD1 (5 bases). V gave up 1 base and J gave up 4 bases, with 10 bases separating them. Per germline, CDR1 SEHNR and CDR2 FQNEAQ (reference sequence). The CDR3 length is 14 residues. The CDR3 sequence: CASSLVDSLYGYTF. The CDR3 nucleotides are TGTGCCAGCAGCTTAGTTGACAGTCTCTATGGCTACACCTTC.

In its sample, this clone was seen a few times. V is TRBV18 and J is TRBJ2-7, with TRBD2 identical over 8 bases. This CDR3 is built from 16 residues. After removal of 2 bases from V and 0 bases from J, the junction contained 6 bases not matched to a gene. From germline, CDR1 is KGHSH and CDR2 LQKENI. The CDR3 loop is CASSPMAGGPSYEQYF. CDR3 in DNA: TGTGCCAGCTCACCAATGGCGGGGGGTCCCTCCTACGAGCAGTACTTC.

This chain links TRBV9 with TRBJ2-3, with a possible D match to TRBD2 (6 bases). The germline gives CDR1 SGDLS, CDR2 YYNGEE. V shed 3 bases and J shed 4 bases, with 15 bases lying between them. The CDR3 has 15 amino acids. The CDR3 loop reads CASSGPGESADTQYF. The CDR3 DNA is TGTGCCAGCAGCGGGCCGGGAGAGAGTGCAGATACGCAGTATTTT.

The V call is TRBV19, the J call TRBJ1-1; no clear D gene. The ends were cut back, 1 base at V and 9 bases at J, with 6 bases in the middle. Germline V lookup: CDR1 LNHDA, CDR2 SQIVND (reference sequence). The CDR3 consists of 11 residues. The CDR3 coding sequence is TGTGCCAGTAGTATAGGAACACAAGCTTTCTTT. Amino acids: CASSIGTQAFF.

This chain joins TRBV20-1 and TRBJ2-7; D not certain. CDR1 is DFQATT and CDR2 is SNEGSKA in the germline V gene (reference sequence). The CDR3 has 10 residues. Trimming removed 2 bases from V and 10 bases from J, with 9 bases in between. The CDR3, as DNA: TGCAGTGCTAGACCCTCCTGCCAGTACGTC. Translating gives CSARPSCQYV.

The CDR3 sequence is CASSLGDIGNTIYF. CDR3 bases: TGCGCCAGCAGCTTGGGGGACATTGGAAACACCATATATTTT. This sequence joins TRBV5-1 and TRBJ1-3; a weak D match, TRBD1 (6 bases). Germline CDR1 reads SGHRS; CDR2 reads YFSETQ. Deletions cut 0 bases from V and 3 bases from J, with 7 bases between. The CDR3 is 14 amino acids.